One and the same sample provided the 25 T cell receptor beta chains below, sequenced in a study of cytomegalovirus exposure and HLA in healthy donors. The primer mix had 60 Vbeta and 13 Jbeta primers. Clones were read by immunoSEQ multiplex PCR, and TCRdb kept only the in-frame ones, dropping some. The repertoire holds 130,000 or so clones, with roughly 82% as singletons. The specimen sequenced was PBMCs. All receptors come from a woman younger than 30 in good health and CMV-seropositive.

The J gene is TRBJ2-1, the V gene TRBV5-6; 8 bases agree with TRBD1. The CDR3 is 15 residues long. V shed 5 bases and J 7 bases; nucleotides not matched to a gene: 11. Germline V gene data show CDR1 as SGHDT and CDR2 as YYEEEE. Here the CDR3 DNA reads TGTGCCAGCAGGGTGGACAGGGTGGTAGGTAATGAGCAGTTCTTC. As protein: CASRVDRVVGNEQFF.

The chain carries TRBV5-1 and TRBJ1-2; weak D call: TRBD1 (5 bases). Trimming shortened V by 3 bases and J by 0 bases, and 12 bases separated the two germline ends. The CDR3 covers 15 residues. Germline V CDR1 and CDR2: SGHRS, YFSETQ. The CDR3 sequence: CASSWFGGANYGYTF. In nucleotides, the CDR3 is TGCGCCAGCAGCTGGTTCGGGGGGGCTAACTATGGCTACACCTTC.

V gene TRBV6-5 combines with J gene TRBJ2-1; 14 bases agree with TRBD2. The CDR3 spans 15 residues. Looked up from germline, CDR1 is MNHEY and CDR2 is SVGAGI. The J segment lost 5 bases and the V segment lost 6 bases, leaving 3 bases of the junction unmatched. CDR3 region: CASSPGLAGDNEQFF. CDR3 in DNA: TGTGCCAGCAGCCCGGGACTAGCGGGGGACAATGAGCAGTTCTTC.

The chain employs TRBV6-1 and TRBJ1-2; TRBD1 is a possible D gene (6 bases). Germline V CDR1 and CDR2: MNHNS, SASEGT. This CDR3 is 16 amino acids long. The V end was cut by 2 bases, the J end by 4 bases, with 17 bases between. The CDR3 here is CASSELPGQRGYGYTF. The CDR3 nucleotides are TGTGCCAGCAGTGAATTACCGGGACAAAGAGGCTATGGCTACACCTTC.

V usage is TRBV7-6 and J usage is TRBJ2-7, with 7 nucleotides matching TRBD2. The junction had 11 bases not matched to a gene; V was cut back by 6 bases and J by 6 bases. Per the germline V gene, CDR1 is SGHVS and CDR2 is FNYEAQ. The length of the CDR3 is 14 residues. The CDR3 spells CASRPTSWGGEQYF. The CDR3 region has the DNA TGTGCCAGCAGACCGACTAGCTGGGGAGGCGAGCAGTACTTC.

The rearrangement joins TRBV19 to TRBJ2-1; no definite D call. Trimming left V 2 bases short and J 9 bases short, with 8 bases between. Germline V gene data show CDR1 as LNHDA and CDR2 as SQIVND (reference sequence). The CDR3 has 12 amino acids. The DNA for the CDR3 is TGTGCCAGTAGTATATTCGAGTTTGAGCAGTTCTTC. Encoded protein: CASSIFEFEQFF.

This chain connects TRBV6-6 to TRBJ1-1; D not certain. This CDR3 contains 11 residues. Germline V gene data show CDR1 as MNHNY and CDR2 as SVGAGI (reference sequence). Trimming removed 2 bases at V and 11 bases at J, with 9 bases between. CDR3 protein: CASSYGQSAFF. The CDR3 nucleotides are TGTGCCAGCAGTTACGGGCAGTCCGCTTTCTTT.

The chain couples TRBV2 to TRBJ2-5; no firm D call. V gave up 7 bases and J gave up 5 bases, with 8 bases separating them. Germline-derived CDR1 and CDR2 are SNHLY and FYNNEI. This CDR3 region has 11 residues. CDR3 amino acids: CASTRFETQYF. The CDR3 DNA reads as TGTGCCAGCACTAGGTTCGAGACCCAGTACTTC.

This clone occurred a few times. The rearrangement links TRBV9 to TRBJ2-1, with D perhaps TRBD2 (7 bases). Germline CDR1 is SGDLS and CDR2 is YYNGEE. Trimming stripped 4 bases from V and 7 bases from J, with 15 bases between. The CDR3 is 14 residues long. CDR3 nucleotide sequence: TGTGCCAGCAGCTTCCCGGGGGGCGGAAATGAGCAGTTCTTC. Translated, it gives CASSFPGGGNEQFF.

This rearrangement joins TRBV13 to TRBJ2-1; a possible D gene is TRBD2 (5 bases). V lost 5 bases to trimming and J lost 0 bases, with 14 bases between them. The CDR3 runs to 16 residues. Germline V lookup: CDR1 PRHDT, CDR2 FYEKMQ (reference sequence). In nucleotides, the CDR3 is TGTGCCAGCAGCCTCTCCCCGGGGAGCTCCTACAATGAGCAGTTCTTC. This gives the protein CASSLSPGSSYNEQFF.

The chain has TRBV19 and TRBJ2-7, with TRBD1 matching 8 bases. Per the germline V gene, CDR1 is LNHDA and CDR2 is SQIVND (reference sequence). The CDR3 consists of 14 residues. The junction had 4 bases not matched to a gene; V was cut back by 3 bases and J by 3 bases. The CDR3 DNA follows: TGTGCCAGTAGTATCCAGGGGGCTATCTACGAGCAGTACTTC. It is translated as CASSIQGAIYEQYF.

The chain recombines TRBV14 with TRBJ1-2; D remains unclear. The ends were cut back, 4 bases at V and 8 bases at J, with 14 bases in the middle. This CDR3 has 13 residues. The germline V gene has CDR1 SGHDN and CDR2 FVKESK. The CDR3 DNA is TGTGCCAGCAGCCCAATTCTAGATGGCGGCTACACCTTC. As protein: CASSPILDGGYTF.

The chain uses TRBV5-8 and TRBJ2-2; 8 bases align to TRBD1. The CDR3 totals 15 residues. V was pared by 4 bases and J by 5 bases, with 7 bases of the junction left unmatched. CDR1 is SGHTS and CDR2 is YDEGEE in the germline V gene. CDR3 amino acids: CASSLTGVGTGELFF. The CDR3 DNA reads TGTGCCAGCAGCCTGACAGGGGTGGGGACCGGGGAGCTGTTTTTT.

The chain links TRBV10-3 to TRBJ1-1, with a weak D call TRBD1 (5 bases). Germline CDR1 reads ENHRY; CDR2 reads SYGVKD. Trimming took 8 bases from V and 1 from J, leaving 14 bases between them. The CDR3 length is 14 residues. The CDR3 coding sequence is TGTGCCATCGAAGCGGCGGGGGGGAACACTGAAGCTTTCTTT. It codes for CAIEAAGGNTEAFF.

This clone has more than one count but fewer than ten. The chain has TRBV7-9 and TRBJ2-3; D uncertain. Deletions cut 5 bases from V and 0 bases from J, with 6 bases between. CDR1 and CDR2 from the germline V gene are SEHNR and FQNEAQ (reference sequence). The CDR3 is made up of 13 amino acids. CDR3: CASSPTSTDTQYF. The DNA for the CDR3 is TGTGCCAGCAGCCCAACTAGCACAGATACGCAGTATTTT. Variable domain in full (rest from reference TRBV7-9 and TRBJ2-3): DTGVSQNPRHKITKRGQNVTFRCDPISEHNRLYWYRQTLGQGPEFLTYFQNEAQLEKSRLLSDRFSAERPKGSFSTLEIQRTEQGDSAMYLCASSPTSTDTQYFGPGTRLTVL.

The rearrangement joins TRBV30 to TRBJ1-2; 12 nucleotides line up with TRBD1. This CDR3 has 17 residues. Germline values: CDR1 GTSNPN, CDR2 SVGIG (reference sequence). V lost 1 base and J lost 7; bases outside the gene matches: 13. CDR3 region: CAWSARQPGQGAAGYTF. The DNA for the CDR3 is TGTGCCTGGAGTGCGAGGCAACCGGGACAGGGGGCCGCTGGCTACACCTTC.

V usage is TRBV12-5 and J usage is TRBJ1-6, with D unclear. Deletions cut 5 bases from V and 0 bases from J, with 23 bases between. CDR3 length: 20 residues. CDR1 LGHNT and CDR2 FRNRAP come from the germline V gene. The CDR3 reads CASGAAGNLILSSYNSPLHF. CDR3 sequence (DNA): TGTGCTAGTGGTGCCGCCGGGAACCTCATCCTGAGCTCCTATAATTCACCCCTCCACTTT.

The V and J genes are TRBV7-9 and TRBJ1-4; D unresolved. The V and J ends lost 7 bases and 7 bases respectively, with 10 bases between them. This CDR3 contains 12 residues. Per the germline V gene, CDR1 is SEHNR and CDR2 is FQNEAQ (reference sequence). CDR3 in amino acids: CASTGISEKLFF. In DNA, the CDR3 is TGTGCCAGCACGGGGATAAGTGAAAAACTGTTTTTT. Together with reference TRBV7-9 and TRBJ1-4, the CDR3 gives the full variable domain: DTGVSQNPRHKITKRGQNVTFRCDPISEHNRLYWYRQTLGQGPEFLTYFQNEAQLEKSRLLSDRFSAERPKGSFSTLEIQRTEQGDSAMYLCASTGISEKLFFGSGTQLSVL.

The chain combines TRBV30 with TRBJ2-5, with D hard to call. The V gene lost 1 base and the J gene lost 9 bases, with 15 bases spanning the gap. The CDR3 totals 13 residues. Looked up from germline, CDR1 is GTSNPN and CDR2 is SVGIG (reference sequence). The CDR3 coding sequence is TGTGCCTGGAGTGGAGGCAGCCCCTCTTCCCAGTACTTC. Protein: CAWSGGSPSSQYF.

V is TRBV6-6 and J is TRBJ2-5; 7 bases match TRBD2. The V segment lost 2 bases and the J segment 6 bases; nucleotides outside the gene matches: 3. The CDR3 is made up of 13 amino acids. Germline V gene data show CDR1 as MNHNY and CDR2 as SVGAGI (reference sequence). The CDR3: CASSYKGGKTQYF. The CDR3 DNA reads TGTGCCAGCAGTTACAAGGGAGGGAAGACCCAGTACTTC.

The chain is built from TRBV2 and TRBJ1-2, with 7 bases matching TRBD1. The CDR3 has 14 residues. Germline V gene sequence: CDR1 SNHLY, CDR2 FYNNEI. The trim removed 2 bases at V and 4 bases at J, leaving 4 bases unmatched. The CDR3 loop reads CASSETGETYGYTF. DNA of the CDR3: TGTGCCAGCAGTGAAACAGGGGAGACCTATGGCTACACCTTC.

This clone has just one count. This specimen includes other DNA sequences encoding the same CDR3. The J gene is TRBJ1-5, the V gene TRBV19; TRBD1 matches at 7 bases. This CDR3 contains 13 residues. From germline, CDR1 is LNHDA and CDR2 SQIVND (reference sequence). The J segment lost 5 bases and the V segment lost 4 bases, leaving 2 bases of the junction unmatched. In DNA, the CDR3 is TGTGCCAGTAGTAGCCAGGGGGATCAGCCCCAGCATTTT. Amino acid sequence: CASSSQGDQPQHF. Variable domain in full (rest from reference TRBV19 and TRBJ1-5): DGGITQSPKYLFRKEGQNVTLSCEQNLNHDAMYWYRQDPGQGLRLIYYSQIVNDFQKGDIAEGYSVSREKKESFPLTVTSAQKNPTAFYLCASSSQGDQPQHFGDGTRLSIL.

The V gene is TRBV18, the J gene TRBJ1-5; D not certain. Germline CDR1 and CDR2: KGHSH and LQKENI. The CDR3 runs 17 residues. Trimming left V 3 bases short and J 6 bases short, with 21 bases between. CDR3 coding DNA: TGTGCCAGCTCACCTACATATATCGCAGGAATGGGTCAGCCCCAGCATTTT. As protein: CASSPTYIAGMGQPQHF.

The chain recombines TRBV7-9 with TRBJ1-1; D uncertain. The CDR3 spans 13 residues. V lost 5 bases and J 0 bases, leaving 7 bases between the germline ends. The germline gives CDR1 SEHNR, CDR2 FQNEAQ (reference sequence). CDR3 sequence reads: CASSPDLNTEAFF. For the CDR3, the DNA is TGTGCCAGCAGCCCGGACTTGAACACTGAAGCTTTCTTT.

The V gene is TRBV7-2, the J gene TRBJ2-7; 13 bases match TRBD2. Germline CDR1 and CDR2: SGHTA and FQGNSA. The CDR3 loop spans 15 amino acids. V lost 0 bases, J lost 4 bases, and 0 bases stayed unmatched. CDR3 in DNA: TGTGCCAGCAGCTTAGCGACTAGCGGGGGGTACGAGCAGTACTTC. Its translation is CASSLATSGGYEQYF.